The 14 T cell receptor beta chains below come from one sample, sequenced in a study of CD8+CD57+ T cells in acquired aplastic anemia. TCR beta VDJ and CDR3 profiling used genomic DNA as template. TCRdb reprocessed the reads via MiXCR and lists one record per CDR3 protein. This sample has about 160,000 distinct CDR3 sequences; about 70% occur once, and the top ten carry 40% to 60%. CD8+CD57+ cell expansion had been shown by flow cytometry in patients chosen for sequencing. Source material: sorted CD4+, CD8+, or CD8+CD57+ T cells (not recorded which) from PBMCs. These receptors were collected from a human donor with aplastic anemia.

This chain uses TRBV29-1 with TRBJ1-2; 7 positions match TRBD1. The V gene's germline CDR1 is SQVTM and CDR2 ANQGSEA. Unmatched junction bases numbered 7, after V lost 5 bases and J lost 4 bases. This CDR3 spans 13 amino acids. CDR3 loop: CSVLEGASYGYTF. CDR3 nucleotides: TGCAGCGTTTTGGAGGGGGCCAGCTATGGCTACACCTTC.

This clonotype has more than one count but fewer than ten. The V and J genes are TRBV2 and TRBJ1-1; D unclear. Per germline, CDR1 SNHLY and CDR2 FYNNEI. The length of the CDR3 is 12 residues. The germline V and J ends were trimmed by 3 bases and 0 bases, with 2 bases remaining between them. The CDR3 region is CASSEMNTEAFF. The CDR3 nucleotides read TGTGCCAGCAGTGAGATGAACACTGAAGCTTTCTTT.

The chain employs TRBV7-2 and TRBJ1-2; 7 positions agree with TRBD1. This CDR3 is built from 14 residues. Germline CDR1 is SGHTA and CDR2 is FQGNSA. J gave up 9 bases and V 1 base, and 8 bases lay outside the gene matches. In DNA form, the CDR3 reads TGTGCCAGCAGCTTAGGTGGGGGACAGTCTCGCTACACCTTC. Its translation: CASSLGGGQSRYTF.

The chain is built from TRBV7-8 and TRBJ1-1; 9 positions match TRBD1. The CDR3 covers 15 residues. CDR1 and CDR2 (germline): SGHVS, FQNEAQ. The junction had 4 bases not matched to a gene; V was cut back by 1 base and J by 4 bases. CDR3 sequence (DNA): TGTGCCAGCAGCTTAGAGGGGACAGGGCCCACTGAAGCTTTCTTT. It codes for CASSLEGTGPTEAFF.

This clonotype was observed a few times. The chain recombines TRBV10-3 with TRBJ2-7; D possibly matches TRBD1 or TRBD2 (5 bases each). CDR1 ENHRY and CDR2 SYGVKD come from the germline V gene. This CDR3 contains 12 residues. Deletions cut 8 bases from V and 4 bases from J, with 12 bases between. The CDR3, as DNA: TGTGCCATCGGGGGAGTAGGGTACGAGCAGTACTTC. It is translated as CAIGGVGYEQYF.

V is TRBV2 and J is TRBJ1-6, with D perhaps matching TRBD1 (5 bases). CDR1 is SNHLY and CDR2 is FYNNEI in the germline V gene. The V gene lost 2 bases and the J gene lost 10 bases, with 18 bases spanning the gap. CDR3 size: 16 residues. The CDR3 DNA reads as TGTGCCAGCAGTGAACCAGGAGGGAGGGGAGGATCACCCCTCCACTTT. Protein: CASSEPGGRGGSPLHF.

In regard to this clonotype: Without the conserved terminal phenylalanine or tryptophan, this CDR3 likely stems from a read error. It is unclear where the CDR3 begins or ends on the DNA, so no DNA is shown, and the CDR3 is as TCRdb lists it. The V gene is TRBV6-4, the J gene TRBJ1-1. Germline CDR1 and CDR2: MRHNA and SNTAGT. The length of the CDR3 is 8 amino acids, counting both ends. The CDR3 is CASSDSSA.

The chain has TRBV7-7 and TRBJ2-5; the match to TRBD1 covers 7 bases. CDR1 and CDR2 from the germline V gene are SSHAT and FNYEAQ (reference sequence). V lost 4 bases, J lost 5 bases, and 10 bases stayed unmatched. This CDR3 comprises 15 residues. The CDR3 DNA reads TGTGCCAGCAGCTCGGGCAGGGTAGGGGGCGAGACCCAGTACTTC. Translated, it gives CASSSGRVGGETQYF.

This clonotype was seen a handful of times. The rearrangement joins TRBV7-8 to TRBJ2-7; 12 bases are a match to TRBD1. CDR3 length: 18 amino acids. Germline V gene data show CDR1 as SGHVS and CDR2 as FQNEAQ. The trim removed 5 bases at V and 1 base at J, leaving 12 bases unmatched. The CDR3 nucleotides are TGTGCCAGCAGCCCGGGACAGGGGGCGAGTCCGCGGTCCTACGAGCAGTACTTC. Protein sequence: CASSPGQGASPRSYEQYF.

This clonotype was detected ten times or more. CDR3 protein: CSARDEAHGDTGELFF. CDR3 nucleotide sequence: TGCAGTGCTAGAGATGAGGCCCACGGGGACACCGGGGAGCTGTTTTTT. The V and J genes are TRBV20-1 and TRBJ2-2, with D maybe TRBD2 (5 bases). CDR3 length equals 16 residues. The germline CDR1 and CDR2 sequences are DFQATT and SNEGSKA (reference sequence). The V end lost 0 bases, the J end lost 3 bases, and 14 bases lay between the germline ends.

This chain connects TRBV10-3 to TRBJ1-2; 7 positions match TRBD1. This CDR3 is built from 14 residues. Trimming took 6 bases from V and 2 from J; bases not matched to a gene: 6. Germline loops: CDR1 ENHRY, CDR2 SYGVKD. The CDR3 DNA is TGTGCCATCAGGCCGACAGGGAGAAACTATGGCTACACCTTC. This sequence encodes CAIRPTGRNYGYTF.

The chain carries TRBV9 and TRBJ2-3, with TRBD2 matching over 9 bases. Germline assignment: CDR1 SGDLS and CDR2 YYNGEE. CDR3 length: 15 amino acids. Losses at the gene ends were 0 bases for V and 5 bases for J; bases not matched to a gene: 4. The CDR3 spells CASSVGGLAGDTQYF. CDR3 nucleotides: TGTGCCAGCAGCGTAGGGGGACTAGCAGGAGATACGCAGTATTTT.

This clonotype was found once. CDR3 residues: CASSEQGQGYGYTF. CDR3 nucleotide sequence: TGTGCCAGCAGTGAACAGGGACAGGGTTATGGCTACACCTTC. V gene TRBV25-1 combines with J gene TRBJ1-2, with 9 bases aligning to TRBD1. Germline V CDR1 and CDR2: MGHDK, SYGVNS. CDR3 size: 14 residues. V shed 2 bases, J shed 5 bases, and the junction held 3 bases outside the gene matches.

DNA for the CDR3: TGTGCCACCAGTGAACTAGGACAGGGGGGCACAGATACGCAGTATTTT. The encoded protein is CATSELGQGGTDTQYF. The genes are TRBV24-1 and TRBJ2-3; the match to TRBD1 covers 10 bases. Germline CDR1 and CDR2: KGHDR and SFDVKD. This CDR3 has 16 residues. V trimming: 4 bases; J trimming: 1 base; junction bases outside the gene matches: 4.